Listed below are T cell receptor beta chains from one sample, sequenced in a study of graft-versus-host responses after intestinal transplantation. These TCRs are of unknown antigen specificity. The repertoire was sequenced with immunoSEQ multiplex PCR; TCRdb's copy has only in-frame clones and lacks some. This sample carries about 88,000 clones, about 94% of them seen once, and the ten largest clones take approximately 0.2%. Material: unstimulated CD4+ T cells sorted from spleen or lymph node cells, obtained before transplant. These receptors were obtained from a human donor who was the organ donor for an intestinal transplant. Each CDR3 is given with its conserved first and last residue. Fields, in order: V gene, clone size, D gene, J gene, CDR3 DNA, CDR3 protein. D genes are given only for firm matches. Size tells how often a clone was seen (once, few, many) or the class of an expanded clone, and some rows leave it out.

v_call: TRBV15
clone_size: .
d_call: .
j_call: TRBJ2-5
cdr3_nt: TGTGCCACCAGCAAGGGGGGGGCTACGTTCGGCGAGACCCAGTACTTC
cdr3_aa: CATSKGGATFGETQYF

v_call: TRBV5-1
clone_size: .
d_call: TRBD2
j_call: TRBJ2-7
cdr3_nt: TGCGCCAGCCAACGGGGTACTAGCGGGGGGCACTACGAGCAGTACTTC
cdr3_aa: CASQRGTSGGHYEQYF

v_call: TRBV30
clone_size: .
d_call: .
j_call: TRBJ1-2
cdr3_nt: TGTGCCTGGAGTGTTACAGTAAACTATGGCTACACCTTC
cdr3_aa: CAWSVTVNYGYTF

v_call: TRBV18
clone_size: .
d_call: .
j_call: TRBJ2-7
cdr3_nt: TGTGCCAGCTCACCACCGGAAGGAGCCGAGCAGTACTTC
cdr3_aa: CASSPPEGAEQYF

v_call: TRBV4-1
clone_size: .
d_call: TRBD2
j_call: TRBJ2-3
cdr3_nt: TGCGCCAGCAGCCAAGACATTAGCGGGGGCACAGATACGCAGTATTTT
cdr3_aa: CASSQDISGGTDTQYF

v_call: TRBV2
clone_size: .
d_call: .
j_call: TRBJ1-1
cdr3_nt: TGTGCCAGCAGTGACAGTAAGAACACTGAAGCTTTCTTT
cdr3_aa: CASSDSKNTEAFF

v_call: TRBV11-2
clone_size: .
d_call: .
j_call: TRBJ1-1
cdr3_nt: TGTGCCAGCAGCTTATCTTGGGGGCCAGCTTTCTTT
cdr3_aa: CASSLSWGPAFF

v_call: TRBV5-4
clone_size: .
d_call: .
j_call: TRBJ1-2
cdr3_nt: TGTGCCAGCAGCCCAGAGCCTGCATCCTATGGCTACACCTTC
cdr3_aa: CASSPEPASYGYTF

v_call: TRBV6-5
clone_size: .
d_call: .
j_call: TRBJ1-1
cdr3_nt: TGTGCCAGCAGTTACTCGAGGCAGACTGAAGCTTTCTTT
cdr3_aa: CASSYSRQTEAFF

v_call: TRBV7-2
clone_size: once
d_call: .
j_call: TRBJ2-7
cdr3_nt: TGTGCCAGCAGCTTTTCTACCGGGAGTTTGACATACGAGCAGTACTTC
cdr3_aa: CASSFSTGSLTYEQYF

v_call: TRBV7-2
clone_size: .
d_call: .
j_call: TRBJ1-4
cdr3_nt: TGTGCCAGCAGCTCTACAGGCGGATTGGGTGAAAAACTGTTTTTT
cdr3_aa: CASSSTGGLGEKLFF

v_call: TRBV6-5
clone_size: .
d_call: .
j_call: TRBJ1-2
cdr3_nt: TGTGCCAGCAGTGTGGACGGGTATGGCTACACCTTC
cdr3_aa: CASSVDGYGYTF

v_call: TRBV5-1
clone_size: .
d_call: TRBD2
j_call: TRBJ2-5
cdr3_nt: TGCGCCAGCAGCTTGATTCGTAGCGGGGGGGCCGATACCCAGTACTTC
cdr3_aa: CASSLIRSGGADTQYF

v_call: TRBV5-1
clone_size: .
d_call: .
j_call: TRBJ1-4
cdr3_nt: TGCGCCAGCAGCGCGGGCGTCCTGGTTCGAACAGCTAATGAAAAACTGTTTTTT
cdr3_aa: CASSAGVLVRTANEKLFF

v_call: TRBV29-1
clone_size: .
d_call: .
j_call: TRBJ1-5
cdr3_nt: TGCAGCGTTGTGAGTGGATATAGCAATCAGCCCCAGCATTTT
cdr3_aa: CSVVSGYSNQPQHF

v_call: TRBV4-1
clone_size: once
d_call: TRBD1
j_call: TRBJ1-4
cdr3_nt: TGCGCCAGCAGCCAGGCCCCGGACAGGGGGCACGCGTCTAATGAAAAACTGTTTTTT
cdr3_aa: CASSQAPDRGHASNEKLFF

v_call: TRBV6-5
clone_size: .
d_call: .
j_call: TRBJ1-1
cdr3_nt: TGTGCCAGCAGCCACCGGCGCACTGAAGCTTTCTTT
cdr3_aa: CASSHRRTEAFF

v_call: TRBV28
clone_size: .
d_call: .
j_call: TRBJ1-4
cdr3_nt: TGTGCCAGCAGTTTAAGGTCCTGGGTGCCAAATGAAAAACTGTTTTTT
cdr3_aa: CASSLRSWVPNEKLFF

v_call: TRBV7-7
clone_size: .
d_call: .
j_call: TRBJ2-7
cdr3_nt: TGTGCTAGCAGCTTAGGCAGGACCTACGAGCAGTACTTC
cdr3_aa: CASSLGRTYEQYF

v_call: TRBV11-2
clone_size: .
d_call: TRBD1
j_call: TRBJ1-6
cdr3_nt: TGTGCCAGCAGCATTAGGACAGGGGATAATTCACCCCTCCACTTT
cdr3_aa: CASSIRTGDNSPLHF

v_call: TRBV5-1
clone_size: .
d_call: .
j_call: TRBJ1-1
cdr3_nt: TGCGCCAGCAGCTTGGAACAGAACACTGAAGCTTTCTTT
cdr3_aa: CASSLEQNTEAFF

v_call: TRBV10-1
clone_size: .
d_call: .
j_call: TRBJ1-1
cdr3_nt: TGCGCCAGCAGTGCGAACGGGTGGACTGAAGCTTTCTTT
cdr3_aa: CASSANGWTEAFF

v_call: TRBV10-2
clone_size: .
d_call: .
j_call: TRBJ1-2
cdr3_nt: TGCGCCAGCCGTACCCAGACAGACTATGGCTACACCTTC
cdr3_aa: CASRTQTDYGYTF

v_call: TRBV7-2
clone_size: .
d_call: .
j_call: TRBJ1-2
cdr3_nt: TGTGCCAGCAGCCGGGACCCCGGGGGCTATGGCTACACCTTC
cdr3_aa: CASSRDPGGYGYTF

v_call: TRBV5-1
clone_size: .
d_call: .
j_call: TRBJ2-7
cdr3_nt: TGCGCCAGCAGCTTGGAAGGTCACGAGCAGTACTTC
cdr3_aa: CASSLEGHEQYF

v_call: TRBV4-3
clone_size: .
d_call: TRBD2
j_call: TRBJ2-1
cdr3_nt: TGCGCCAGCAGCCAAGAAATCTCGGCTAGCGGGTCCCATCAAATGGAGCAGTTCTTC
cdr3_aa: CASSQEISASGSHQMEQFF

v_call: TRBV6-5
clone_size: .
d_call: TRBD1
j_call: TRBJ1-3
cdr3_nt: TGTGCCAGCAGGACAGGGATTACTGGAAACACCATATATTTT
cdr3_aa: CASRTGITGNTIYF

v_call: TRBV11-2
clone_size: .
d_call: .
j_call: TRBJ2-2
cdr3_nt: TGTGCCAGCAGCTTAGATCGAACCGGGGAGCTGTTTTTT
cdr3_aa: CASSLDRTGELFF

v_call: TRBV7-9
clone_size: .
d_call: TRBD1
j_call: TRBJ2-7
cdr3_nt: TGTGCCAGCAGCCTTTCAGACAGGGACTACGAGCAGTACTTC
cdr3_aa: CASSLSDRDYEQYF

v_call: TRBV1
clone_size: .
d_call: .
j_call: TRBJ2-5
cdr3_nt: TGCACCACCAGCCAAGTTAAACGGGGGGGGCAAGAGACCCAGTACTTC
cdr3_aa: CTTSQVKRGGQETQYF

v_call: TRBV15
clone_size: .
d_call: .
j_call: TRBJ1-6
cdr3_nt: TGTGCCACCAGCAGAGCAGCATTTGATTCACCCCTCCACTTT
cdr3_aa: CATSRAAFDSPLHF

v_call: TRBV6-1
clone_size: .
d_call: .
j_call: TRBJ2-2
cdr3_nt: TGTGCCAGCAGAAAGGGGGGCGCCGGGGAGCTGTTTTTT
cdr3_aa: CASRKGGAGELFF

v_call: TRBV25-1
clone_size: .
d_call: TRBD1
j_call: TRBJ1-2
cdr3_nt: TGTGCCAGCAGTGAGGACAGGGGGGTTGGCGGCTACACCTTC
cdr3_aa: CASSEDRGVGGYTF

v_call: TRBV5-1
clone_size: .
d_call: .
j_call: TRBJ1-2
cdr3_nt: TGCGCCAGCAGCTCGGGACCGTCTGGTGGTGGCTACACCTTC
cdr3_aa: CASSSGPSGGGYTF

v_call: TRBV18
clone_size: .
d_call: .
j_call: TRBJ2-5
cdr3_nt: TGTGCCAGCTCACCCCGGGCAGTACAAGAGACCCAGTACTTC
cdr3_aa: CASSPRAVQETQYF

v_call: TRBV28
clone_size: .
d_call: TRBD1
j_call: TRBJ1-2
cdr3_nt: TGTGCCACCCCGAAGTACGACAGGGGAGCTCGTGGCTACACCTTC
cdr3_aa: CATPKYDRGARGYTF

v_call: TRBV19
clone_size: .
d_call: .
j_call: TRBJ1-5
cdr3_nt: TGTGCCAGTAGTAGCAATCAGCCCCAGCATTTT
cdr3_aa: CASSSNQPQHF

v_call: TRBV6-5
clone_size: few
d_call: .
j_call: TRBJ1-1
cdr3_nt: TGTGCCAGCAGTTACCCCGGACAAGGGAAGGCTGAAGCTTTCTTT
cdr3_aa: CASSYPGQGKAEAFF

v_call: TRBV30
clone_size: .
d_call: .
j_call: TRBJ2-7
cdr3_nt: TGTGCCTGGAGCTCCTGGACCTACGAGCAGTACTTC
cdr3_aa: CAWSSWTYEQYF

v_call: TRBV28
clone_size: .
d_call: .
j_call: TRBJ1-1
cdr3_nt: TGTGCCAGCAGATTAATGAGGGACGGCACTGAAGCTTTCTTT
cdr3_aa: CASRLMRDGTEAFF

v_call: TRBV5-8
clone_size: .
d_call: .
j_call: TRBJ1-1
cdr3_nt: TGTGCCAGCAGCTTGGCGAAGAACACTGAAGCTTTCTTT
cdr3_aa: CASSLAKNTEAFF

v_call: TRBV5-1
clone_size: .
d_call: TRBD2
j_call: TRBJ2-7
cdr3_nt: TGCGCCAGCAGCGCCAGACTAGCGGGGGGACCTCCCTCCTACGAGCAGTACTTC
cdr3_aa: CASSARLAGGPPSYEQYF